The 25 T cell receptor beta chains below all came from one sample that was sequenced in a study of T cells after somatic rescue of genetic block. Data came from immunoSEQ multiplex PCR; TCRdb stores just in-frame clones and leaves some out. The data contain approximately 14,000 clones, approximately 71% of them singletons. Sequencing used peripheral blood mononuclear cells (PBMCs). Receptors were obtained from a man younger than 35.

The genes are TRBV27 and TRBJ2-1; D is perhaps TRBD1 (6 bases). The CDR3 consists of 17 residues. The germline CDR1 and CDR2 sequences are MNHEY and SMNVEV (reference sequence). V lost 4 bases and J lost 1, with 17 bases in between. The CDR3 DNA reads TGTGCCAGCAGTTCTATAACGGGGACAAATTCCTACAATGAGCAGTTCTTC. This gives the protein CASSSITGTNSYNEQFF.

The chain recombines TRBV7-9 with TRBJ1-1; TRBD1 matches at 7 bases. This CDR3 spans 13 amino acids. The V gene's germline CDR1 is SEHNR and CDR2 FQNEAQ (reference sequence). V lost 5 bases, J lost 1 base, and 1 base stayed unmatched. The CDR3 DNA follows: TGTGCCAGCAGCCGGACAGGGAACACTGAAGCTTTCTTT. It codes for CASSRTGNTEAFF.

This chain connects TRBV6-5 to TRBJ2-7, with TRBD2 matching over 8 bases. V shed 2 bases and J 3 bases; nucleotides not matched to a gene: 3. CDR3 length equals 14 residues. CDR1 is MNHEY, CDR2 SVGAGI, per germline. The chain's CDR3 is CASSYERGIYEQYF. DNA of the CDR3: TGTGCCAGCAGTTACGAGCGGGGGATCTACGAGCAGTACTTC.

The genes are TRBV6-5 and TRBJ1-1; 7 nucleotides line up with TRBD1. CDR1 is MNHEY, CDR2 SVGAGI, per germline. CDR3 length equals 14 residues. J gave up 6 bases and V 10 bases, and 14 bases lay outside the gene matches. The CDR3 here is CATLLRGGKAEAFF. DNA of the CDR3: TGTGCCACCCTCCTACGAGGGGGCAAAGCTGAAGCTTTCTTT.

The chain has TRBV7-4 and TRBJ1-2; 7 nucleotides align to TRBD1. The CDR3 runs 13 residues. V shed 6 bases, J shed 2 bases, and the junction held 3 bases outside the gene matches. Germline CDR1 is SGHVT and CDR2 is SQSDAQ. The CDR3 here is CASRLTGNYGYTF. The CDR3 nucleotides are TGTGCCAGCAGGTTGACAGGGAACTATGGCTACACCTTC.

The chain joins TRBV5-4 to TRBJ2-4; the D is unclear. Germline values: CDR1 SGHNT, CDR2 YYREEE (reference sequence). The CDR3 is 12 residues long. Trimming stripped 0 bases from V and 9 bases from J, with 7 bases between. This CDR3 reads CASSLEGFIQYF. The CDR3, as DNA: TGTGCCAGCAGCTTGGAGGGCTTCATTCAGTACTTC. Filled out from reference TRBV5-4 and TRBJ2-4, the complete variable domain reads ETGVTQSPTHLIKTRGQQVTLRCSSQSGHNTVSWYQQALGQGPQFIFQYYREEENGRGNFPPRFSGLQFPNYSSELNVNALELDDSALYLCASSLEGFIQYFGAGTRLSVL.

This clone occurred a few times. This chain links TRBV5-1 with TRBJ1-2; D possibly corresponds to TRBD1 (5 bases). V dropped 0 bases and J dropped 1 base, with 10 bases sitting between them. The germline V gene encodes CDR1 SGHRS and CDR2 YFSETQ. There are 15 residues in the CDR3. CDR3 in amino acids: CASSLGQINNYGYTF. The CDR3 DNA follows: TGCGCCAGCAGCTTGGGACAGATCAATAACTATGGCTACACCTTC.

This clone was seen a handful of times. The chain employs TRBV30 and TRBJ2-3; D is undetermined. The V and J ends lost 2 bases and 0 bases respectively, with 0 bases between them. The CDR3 length is 11 residues. Germline CDR1 is GTSNPN and CDR2 is SVGIG (reference sequence). CDR3 nucleotide sequence: TGTGCCTGGAGTAGCACAGATACGCAGTATTTT. Protein sequence: CAWSSTDTQYF. The variable domain in full, with the rest retrieved from reference TRBV30 and TRBJ2-3, is SQTIHQWPATLVQPVGSPLSLECTVEGTSNPNLYWYRQAAGRGLQLLFYSVGIGQISSEVPQNLSASRPQDRQFILSSKKLLLSDSGFYLCAWSSTDTQYFGPGTRLTVL.

The chain uses TRBV18 and TRBJ2-3, with a tentative D call TRBD2 (6 bases). V was clipped by 2 bases and J by 3 bases, with 30 bases between them. The CDR3 covers 21 residues. CDR1 and CDR2 (germline): KGHSH, LQKENI. The CDR3 DNA reads as TGTGCCAGCTCACCAAACGCCGGGACTCCTCCCTCCGTCGAGGCAACAGATACGCAGTATTTT. Encoded protein: CASSPNAGTPPSVEATDTQYF.

This clone occurred once. The chain recombines TRBV28 with TRBJ1-5; D is ambiguous. The V and J ends lost 10 bases and 2 bases respectively, with 12 bases between them. Germline CDR1 MDHEN, CDR2 SYDVKM. There are 13 residues in the CDR3. CDR3 residues: CATTNFGNQPQHF. The CDR3 nucleotides are TGTGCCACTACAAACTTTGGCAATCAGCCCCAGCATTTT.

The chain combines TRBV2 with TRBJ1-4; 8 nucleotides line up with TRBD1. With V trimmed by 6 bases and J by 3 bases, 6 bases remained unmatched. Germline V gives CDR1 SNHLY, CDR2 FYNNEI. The CDR3 covers 15 residues. The CDR3 loop is CASSARDRSNEKLFF. The CDR3 DNA is TGTGCCAGCAGCGCCCGGGACAGGTCTAATGAAAAACTGTTTTTT.

This clone was seen just once. The chain employs TRBV10-2 and TRBJ2-7; D unclear. Between the trimmed V and J ends, which lost 3 bases and 3 bases, there was a span of 15 bases. The CDR3 is 15 residues long. Germline CDR1 is WSHSY and CDR2 is SAAADI. The CDR3, as DNA: TGCGCCAGCAGTGATGCGTCAAAAGGAGTCTACGAGCAGTACTTC. Its protein product is CASSDASKGVYEQYF.

J is TRBJ2-5 and V is TRBV7-6; the D gene is possibly TRBD2 (6 bases). The better agreement between TRBJ2-7 and the DNA end casts doubt on the J call. The CDR3 spans 15 residues. The germline V gene has CDR1 SGHVS and CDR2 FNYEAQ. This CDR3 is CASSSDPGTLYEQYF. CDR3 nucleotides: TGTGCCAGCAGCTCAGACCCCGGGACTCTTTACGAGCAGTACTTC.

The chain couples TRBV28 to TRBJ2-7; D call uncertain. The CDR3 runs to 14 residues. Trimming removed 5 bases from V and 1 base from J, with 12 bases in between. Germline values: CDR1 MDHEN, CDR2 SYDVKM. CDR3 region: CASSLLFRSYEQYF. CDR3 nucleotides: TGTGCCAGCAGTCTCCTCTTTAGGTCCTACGAGCAGTACTTC.

The chain has TRBV28 and TRBJ2-5; D gene uncertain. The DNA end is more similar to TRBJ2-7, so the J call may be wrong. Germline lookup yields CDR1 MDHEN and CDR2 SYDVKM. There are 12 residues in the CDR3. For the CDR3, the DNA is TGTGCCAGCAGTTCAATCTCCTACGAGCAGTACTTC. Its protein is CASSSISYEQYF.

The V gene is TRBV19, the J gene TRBJ2-7; no reliable D call. Trimming took 5 bases from V and 0 from J, leaving 11 bases between them. The germline gives CDR1 LNHDA, CDR2 SQIVND (reference sequence). This CDR3 contains 14 residues. The CDR3 DNA is TGTGCCAGTAGTTTGAGTTCCTTCTCCTACGAGCAGTACTTC. Amino acids: CASSLSSFSYEQYF.

The rearrangement joins TRBV7-3 to TRBJ1-1; a weak D match, TRBD1 (6 bases). This CDR3 spans 14 amino acids. The germline V and J ends were trimmed by 2 bases and 1 base, with 8 bases remaining between them. Looked up from germline, CDR1 is SGHTA and CDR2 is FQGTGA. This CDR3 is CASSLSGANTEAFF. The CDR3 bases are TGTGCCAGCAGCTTATCAGGGGCGAACACTGAAGCTTTCTTT.

The sample holds one count of this clone. J is TRBJ1-5 and V is TRBV7-6, with D possibly being TRBD1 (6 bases). This CDR3 has 12 amino acids. Germline V gives CDR1 SGHVS, CDR2 FNYEAQ. Trimming took off 10 bases at V and 4 bases at J, with 11 bases between the two ends. The CDR3 sequence is CATKGGNQPQHF. CDR3 sequence (DNA): TGTGCCACCAAGGGGGGGAATCAGCCCCAGCATTTT.

Remarks on this clone: One junction end does not reproduce the germline sequence, and a read error may be involved. The sample contains more than one DNA sequence encoding this CDR3. V is TRBV27 and J is TRBJ2-7; D may correspond to TRBD1 or TRBD2 (5 bases each). Germline V gene lookup returns CDR1 MNHEY and CDR2 SMNVEV (reference sequence). The CDR3 is made up of 21 amino acids. CDR3 region: CASSLGDDLSRGLPELYEQYF. CDR3 nucleotides: TGTGCCAGCAGTTTAGGGGACGATTTAAGCCGAGGGCTCCCAGAATTGTACGAGCAGTACTTT.

The V gene is TRBV7-4, the J gene TRBJ2-7; D ambiguous. CDR1 SGHVT and CDR2 SQSDAQ come from the germline V gene. This CDR3 has 14 residues. The V end was cut by 1 base, the J end by 5 bases, with 12 bases between. CDR3 residues: CASSLVIGIHEQYF. DNA of the CDR3: TGTGCCAGCAGCTTAGTAATAGGGATCCACGAGCAGTACTTC. Full variable domain (rest looked up from reference TRBV7-4 and TRBJ2-7): GAGVSQSPRYKVAKRGRDVALRCDSISGHVTLYWYRQTLGQGSEVLTYSQSDAQRDKSGRPSGRFSAERPERSVSTLKIQRTEQGDSAVYLCASSLVIGIHEQYFGPGTRLTVT.

This sequence joins TRBV19 and TRBJ1-6, with 10 bases aligning to TRBD1. There are 14 residues in the CDR3. The trim removed 3 bases at V and 11 bases at J, leaving 4 bases unmatched. Germline assignment: CDR1 LNHDA and CDR2 SQIVND (reference sequence). The CDR3 DNA reads as TGTGCCAGTAGTATTGACAGGGGGCGTACACCCCTCCACTTT. Amino acids: CASSIDRGRTPLHF.

This chain joins TRBV5-1 and TRBJ2-7, with 16 nucleotides matching TRBD2. The germline V gene encodes CDR1 SGHRS and CDR2 YFSETQ. The CDR3 is 18 amino acids. J lost 3 bases, V lost 3 bases, and 9 bases had no gene match. Here the CDR3 reads CASSYLPGLAGGRYEQYF. The CDR3 nucleotides are TGCGCCAGCAGCTACCTTCCGGGACTAGCGGGAGGGCGCTACGAGCAGTACTTC. Based on the CDR3 plus reference TRBV5-1 and TRBJ2-7, the full variable domain is KAGVTQTPRYLIKTRGQQVTLSCSPISGHRSVSWYQQTPGQGLQFLFEYFSETQRNKGNFPGRFSGRQFSNSRSEMNVSTLELGDSALYLCASSYLPGLAGGRYEQYFGPGTRLTVT.

The J gene is TRBJ1-5, the V gene TRBV4-1; D gene uncertain. CDR1 and CDR2 from the germline V gene are MGHRA and YSYEKL. V was trimmed by 4 bases and J by 5 bases, leaving 12 bases between them. This CDR3 spans 14 amino acids. As DNA, the CDR3 is TGCGCCAGCAGCCCTATGGCGGGCCATCAGCCCCAGCATTTT. Its translation: CASSPMAGHQPQHF.

This chain connects TRBV11-3 to TRBJ2-7; TRBD2 matches at 14 bases. The V gene's germline CDR1 is SGHNT and CDR2 YENEEA. After removal of 4 bases from V and 6 bases from J, the junction contained 5 bases not matched to a gene. This CDR3 contains 15 residues. The CDR3 region has the DNA TGTGCCAGCAGCTCGGGACTAGCGGGAGTATCCGAGCAGTACTTC. It specifies CASSSGLAGVSEQYF.

The CDR3 spells CASSWRGRDEQFF. The CDR3 bases are TGTGCCAGCAGTTGGAGGGGGCGGGATGAGCAGTTCTTC. The chain is built from TRBV6-5 and TRBJ2-1, with D maybe TRBD1 (7 bases). The germline V and J ends were trimmed by 4 bases and 8 bases, with 12 bases remaining between them. Per germline, CDR1 MNHEY and CDR2 SVGAGI. The CDR3 totals 13 residues.